This entry features one T cell receptor beta chain sequence. No antigen is known for it. The data stem from a study of siplizumab effects on memory and regulatory T cells. Repertoires were generated with immunoSEQ multiplex PCR, while TCRdb's copy carries only in-frame clones and drops some. This table holds more than 85,000 clones, about 90% found once. The length of the CDR3 is 11 residues. Germline V gives CDR1 SGHRS, CDR2 YFSETQ. Trimming removed 3 bases from V and 3 bases from J, with 3 bases in between. Findings and caveats of the study: Memory cells seemed less diverse than naive T cells, which seemed major alloresponse contributors. Assignment to unstimulated subsets succeeded for only a minor fraction of the alloreactive clones.

This sequence originates from a human donor in good health. The rearrangement joins TRBV5-1 to TRBJ2-5; D uncertain. Sequenced material: Tregs sorted from blood. CDR3 amino acids: CASSWEETQYF. CDR3 nucleotide sequence: TGCGCCAGCAGCTGGGAAGAGACCCAGTACTTC.